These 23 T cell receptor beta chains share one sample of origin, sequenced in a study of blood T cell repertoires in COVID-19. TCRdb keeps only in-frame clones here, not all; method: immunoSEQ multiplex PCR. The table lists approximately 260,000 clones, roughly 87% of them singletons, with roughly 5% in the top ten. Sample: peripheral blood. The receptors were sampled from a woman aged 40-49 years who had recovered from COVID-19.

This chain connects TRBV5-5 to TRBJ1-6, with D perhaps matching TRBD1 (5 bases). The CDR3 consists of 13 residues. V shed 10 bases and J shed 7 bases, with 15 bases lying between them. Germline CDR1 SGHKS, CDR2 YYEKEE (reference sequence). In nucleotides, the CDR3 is TGTGCCTGGGGGGTGGATCCAAATTCACCCCTCCACTTT. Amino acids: CAWGVDPNSPLHF. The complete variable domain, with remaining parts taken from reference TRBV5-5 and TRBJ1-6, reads DAGVTQSPTHLIKTRGQQVTLRCSPISGHKSVSWYQQVLGQGPQFIFQYYEKEERGRGNFPDRFSARQFPNYSSELNVNALLLGDSALYLCAWGVDPNSPLHFGNGTRLTVT.

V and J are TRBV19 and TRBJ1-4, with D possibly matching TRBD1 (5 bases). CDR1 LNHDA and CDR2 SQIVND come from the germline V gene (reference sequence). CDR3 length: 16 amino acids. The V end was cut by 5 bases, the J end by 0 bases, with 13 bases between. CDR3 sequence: CASSLGALATNEKLFF. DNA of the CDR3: TGTGCCAGTAGTTTAGGGGCGCTTGCAACTAATGAAAAACTGTTTTTT.

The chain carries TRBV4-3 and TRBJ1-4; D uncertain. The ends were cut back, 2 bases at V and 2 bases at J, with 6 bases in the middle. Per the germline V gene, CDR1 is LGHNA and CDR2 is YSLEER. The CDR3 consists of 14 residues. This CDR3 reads CASSQRATNEKLFF. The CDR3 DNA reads TGCGCCAGCAGCCAACGAGCTACTAATGAAAAACTGTTTTTT.

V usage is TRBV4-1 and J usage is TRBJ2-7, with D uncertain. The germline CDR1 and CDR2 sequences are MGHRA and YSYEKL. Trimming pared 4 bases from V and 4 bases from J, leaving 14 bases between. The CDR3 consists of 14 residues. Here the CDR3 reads CASSPPQQQYEQYF. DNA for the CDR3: TGCGCCAGCAGCCCGCCACAGCAGCAGTACGAGCAGTACTTC.

CDR3 coding DNA: TGTGCCAGCAGCCGGACTAGTATGGACGAGCAGTACGTC. It encodes CASSRTSMDEQYV. The chain couples TRBV12-3 or TRBV12-4 to TRBJ2-7; TRBD2 matches at 7 bases. With V trimmed by 6 bases and J by 5 bases, 7 bases remained unmatched. CDR3 length: 13 residues.

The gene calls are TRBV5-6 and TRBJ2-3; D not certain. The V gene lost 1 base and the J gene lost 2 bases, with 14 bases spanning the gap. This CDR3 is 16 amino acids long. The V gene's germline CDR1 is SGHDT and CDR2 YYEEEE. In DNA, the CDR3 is TGTGCCAGCAGCTTGTATGGCTCCGCCAACACAGATACGCAGTATTTT. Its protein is CASSLYGSANTDTQYF.

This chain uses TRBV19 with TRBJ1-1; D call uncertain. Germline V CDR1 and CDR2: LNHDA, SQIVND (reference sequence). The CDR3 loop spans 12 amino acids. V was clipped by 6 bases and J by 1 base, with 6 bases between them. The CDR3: CASRHRNTEAFF. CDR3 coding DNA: TGTGCCAGTAGACATCGGAACACTGAAGCTTTCTTT.

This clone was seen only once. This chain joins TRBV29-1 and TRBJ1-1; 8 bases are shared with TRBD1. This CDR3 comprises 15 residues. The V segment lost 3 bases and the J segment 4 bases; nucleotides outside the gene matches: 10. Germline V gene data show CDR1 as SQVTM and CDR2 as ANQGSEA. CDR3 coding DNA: TGCAGCGTTGAGGGACAGGTAGGGGCCACCACTGAAGCTTTCTTT. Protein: CSVEGQVGATTEAFF.

CDR3 DNA: TGTTTCCCGGGGACTAGCTACTACGAGCAGTACGTC. Its translation: CFPGTSYYEQYV. V and J are TRBV30 and TRBJ2-7; TRBD2 matches 9 bases. Germline V gives CDR1 GTSNPN, CDR2 SVGIG (reference sequence). CDR3 length equals 12 residues.

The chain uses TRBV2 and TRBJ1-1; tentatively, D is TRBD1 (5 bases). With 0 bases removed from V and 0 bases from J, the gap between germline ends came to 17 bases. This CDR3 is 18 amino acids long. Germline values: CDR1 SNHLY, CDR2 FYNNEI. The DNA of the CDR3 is TGTGCCAGCAGTGAAGCTGGGGCTTCGACAGACGTGAACACTGAAGCTTTCTTT. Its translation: CASSEAGASTDVNTEAFF.

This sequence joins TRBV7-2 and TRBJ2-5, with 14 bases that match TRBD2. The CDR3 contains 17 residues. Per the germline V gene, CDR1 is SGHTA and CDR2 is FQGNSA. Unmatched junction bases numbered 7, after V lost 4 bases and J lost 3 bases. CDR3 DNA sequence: TGTGCCAGCAGCTCGGGACTAGCGGGAGTGGGGGAAGAGACCCAGTACTTC. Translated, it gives CASSSGLAGVGEETQYF.

The CDR3 sequence: CASRQTGGTKNIQYF. The CDR3 DNA follows: TGTGCCAGCAGGCAAACCGGGGGAACCAAAAACATTCAGTACTTC. The rearrangement links TRBV11-2 to TRBJ2-4; TRBD2 is a possible D gene (6 bases). The CDR3 contains 15 residues. Deletions cut 6 bases from V and 2 bases from J, with 14 bases between. In germline, CDR1 is SGHAT, CDR2 FQNNGV.

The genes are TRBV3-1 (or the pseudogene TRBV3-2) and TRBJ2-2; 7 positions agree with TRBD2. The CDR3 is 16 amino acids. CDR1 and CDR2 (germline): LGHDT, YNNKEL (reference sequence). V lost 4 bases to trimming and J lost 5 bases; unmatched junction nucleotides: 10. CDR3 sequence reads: CASSLKTSPKTGELFF. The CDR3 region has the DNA TGTGCCAGCAGCCTCAAGACTAGCCCAAAGACCGGGGAGCTGTTTTTT.

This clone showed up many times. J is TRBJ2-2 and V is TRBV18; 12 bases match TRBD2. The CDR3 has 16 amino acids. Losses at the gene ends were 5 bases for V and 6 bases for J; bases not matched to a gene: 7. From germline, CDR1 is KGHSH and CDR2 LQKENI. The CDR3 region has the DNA TGTGCCAGCTCAGCGACTAGCGGGAGCAAGGCCGGGGAGCTGTTTTTT. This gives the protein CASSATSGSKAGELFF.

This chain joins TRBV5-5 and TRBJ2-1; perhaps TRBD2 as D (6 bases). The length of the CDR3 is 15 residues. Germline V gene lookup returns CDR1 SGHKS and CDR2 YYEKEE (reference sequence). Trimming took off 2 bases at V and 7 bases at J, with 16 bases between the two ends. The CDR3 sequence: CASSLDGREGNEQFF. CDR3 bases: TGTGCCAGCAGCTTAGACGGGAGAGAGGGAAATGAGCAGTTCTTC.

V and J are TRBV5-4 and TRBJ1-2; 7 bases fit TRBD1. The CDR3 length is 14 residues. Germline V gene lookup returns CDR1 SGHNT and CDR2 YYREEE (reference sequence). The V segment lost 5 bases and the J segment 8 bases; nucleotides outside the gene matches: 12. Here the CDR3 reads CASSQDRTGVGYTF. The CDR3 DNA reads TGTGCCAGCAGTCAGGACCGGACAGGCGTGGGCTACACCTTC.

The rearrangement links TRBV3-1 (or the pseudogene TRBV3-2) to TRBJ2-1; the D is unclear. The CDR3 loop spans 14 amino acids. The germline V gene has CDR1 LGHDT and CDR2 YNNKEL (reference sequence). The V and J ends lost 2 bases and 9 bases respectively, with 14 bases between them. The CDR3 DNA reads TGTGCCAGCAGCCAACGAGATCAGGCCGCTGAGCAGTTCTTC. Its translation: CASSQRDQAAEQFF.

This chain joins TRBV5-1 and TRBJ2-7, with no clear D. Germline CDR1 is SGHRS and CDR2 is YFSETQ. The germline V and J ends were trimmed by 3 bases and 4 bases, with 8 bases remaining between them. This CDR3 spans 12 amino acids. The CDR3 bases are TGCGCCAGCAGCTCGAGCGCTTACGAGCAGTACTTC. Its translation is CASSSSAYEQYF. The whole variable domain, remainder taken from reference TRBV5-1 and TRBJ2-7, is KAGVTQTPRYLIKTRGQQVTLSCSPISGHRSVSWYQQTPGQGLQFLFEYFSETQRNKGNFPGRFSGRQFSNSRSEMNVSTLELGDSALYLCASSSSAYEQYFGPGTRLTVT.

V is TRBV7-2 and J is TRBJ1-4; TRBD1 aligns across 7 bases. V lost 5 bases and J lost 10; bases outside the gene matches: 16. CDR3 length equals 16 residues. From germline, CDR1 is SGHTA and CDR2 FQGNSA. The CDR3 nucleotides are TGTGCCAGCAGCCTCGAGCTTTCAGGGGGACGACGAAAACTGTTTTTT. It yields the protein CASSLELSGGRRKLFF.

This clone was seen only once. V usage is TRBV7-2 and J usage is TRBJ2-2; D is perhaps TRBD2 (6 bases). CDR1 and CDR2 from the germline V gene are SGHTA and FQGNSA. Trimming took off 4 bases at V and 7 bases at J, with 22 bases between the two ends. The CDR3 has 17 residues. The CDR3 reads CASSWNAGGKAGGELFF. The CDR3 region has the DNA TGTGCCAGCAGCTGGAACGCGGGCGGGAAAGCGGGCGGGGAGCTGTTTTTT. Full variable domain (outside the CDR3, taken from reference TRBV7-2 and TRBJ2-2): GAGVSQSPSNKVTEKGKDVELRCDPISGHTALYWYRQSLGQGLEFLIYFQGNSAPDKSGLPSDRFSAERTGGSVSTLTIQRTQQEDSAVYLCASSWNAGGKAGGELFFGEGSRLTVL.

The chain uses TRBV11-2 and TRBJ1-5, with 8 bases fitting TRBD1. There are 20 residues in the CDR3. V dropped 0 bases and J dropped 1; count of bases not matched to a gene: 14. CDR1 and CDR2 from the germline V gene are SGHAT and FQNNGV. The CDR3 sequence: CASSLDLLIRQGASNQPQHF. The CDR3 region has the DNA TGTGCCAGCAGCTTAGATCTCCTGATCCGTCAGGGGGCAAGCAATCAGCCCCAGCATTTT.

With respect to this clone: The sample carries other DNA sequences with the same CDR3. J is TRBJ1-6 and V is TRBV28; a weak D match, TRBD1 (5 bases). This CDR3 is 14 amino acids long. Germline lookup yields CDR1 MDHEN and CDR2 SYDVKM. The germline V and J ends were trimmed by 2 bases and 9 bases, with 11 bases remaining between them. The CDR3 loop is CASSLQGSGSPLHF. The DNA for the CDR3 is TGTGCCAGCAGTTTACAGGGTTCGGGTTCACCCCTCCACTTT. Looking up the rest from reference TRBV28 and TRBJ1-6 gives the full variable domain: DVKVTQSSRYLVKRTGEKVFLECVQDMDHENMFWYRQDPGLGLRLIYFSYDVKMKEKGDIPEGYSVSREKKERFSLILESASTNQTSMYLCASSLQGSGSPLHFGNGTRLTVT.

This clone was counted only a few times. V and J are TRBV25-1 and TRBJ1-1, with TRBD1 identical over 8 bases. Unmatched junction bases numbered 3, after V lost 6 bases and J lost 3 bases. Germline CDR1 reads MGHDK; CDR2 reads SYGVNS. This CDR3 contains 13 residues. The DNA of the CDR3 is TGTGCCAGCAGAGCAGGGGGCGACACTGAAGCTTTCTTT. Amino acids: CASRAGGDTEAFF.